One TCR beta chain is described in this entry. Its antigen is unknown. Per-base quality was not reported, and no clone a single base away is much larger than it. The source of the sample is a study of T cell changes during pregnancy in multiple sclerosis (dated 2019 in TCRdb). At the level of the whole study: Changes in the T cell repertoire over the course of pregnancy were examined in this study in women with multiple sclerosis.

The junction carries 13 bases between V and J, which are trimmed by 5 bases and 0 bases respectively. The CDR3 runs 16 amino acids, cysteine and phenylalanine included. Just CDR3 DNA is preserved here, 48 bases in frame from base 1. The CDR1 and CDR2 encoded by the germline V gene (reference sequence) are MNHEY and SMNVEV. To prepare the library, the immunoSEQ multiplex PCR assay was applied. Drawn from immuneACCESS, this table holds only the in-frame rearrangements with V and J called that TCRdb kept. Clones are partly lost; checked studies trace under half to an unresolved V gene and leave the rest unexplained. The table for this sample lists tens of thousands of clones; around 95% of them were counted only once. The ten largest account for more than 3% of the sample.

The sequence is built from TRBV27 and TRBJ2-2, with a weak D call of TRBD1 (6 bases match). Material: CD8+ T cells from peripheral blood mononuclear cells, obtained after pregnancy. The receptor comes from a female donor with multiple sclerosis, enrolled in a pregnancy study. CDR3 reads: CASSPGHIANTGELFF. The sequence in DNA is TGTGCCAGCAGTCCGGGACATATCGCGAACACCGGGGAGCTGTTTTTT.